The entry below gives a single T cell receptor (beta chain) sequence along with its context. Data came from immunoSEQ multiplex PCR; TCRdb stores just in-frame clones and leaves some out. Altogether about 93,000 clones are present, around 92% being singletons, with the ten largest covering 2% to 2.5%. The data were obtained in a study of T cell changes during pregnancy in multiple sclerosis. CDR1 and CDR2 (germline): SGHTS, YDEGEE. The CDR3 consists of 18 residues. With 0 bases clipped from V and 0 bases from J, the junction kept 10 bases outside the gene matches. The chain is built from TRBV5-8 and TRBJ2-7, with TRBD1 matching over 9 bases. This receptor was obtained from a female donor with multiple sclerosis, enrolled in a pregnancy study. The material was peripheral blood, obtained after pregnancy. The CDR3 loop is CASSLVRRDRGISYEQYF. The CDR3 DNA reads TGTGCCAGCAGCTTGGTACGTCGAGACAGGGGGATCTCCTACGAGCAGTACTTC.